Included here is one T cell receptor (beta chain) sequence, with context. What this receptor recognizes is not known. No base quality information exists; no much larger clone differs at one position. Interpreted using the paper, the time point label stands for: newly diagnosed GD, antithyroid drugs for less than 3 months. For both TCR sequencing and RNA sequencing, RNA was extracted from PBMCs using TRIzol. The diagnosis of Graves' disease followed American Thyroid Association guidelines. Patients were recruited from an endocrinology department in Xi'an, China. Each patient gave about 8.1 milliliters of peripheral blood, collected in an EDTA anticoagulant tube. Ficoll Paque Plus density gradient separation was used to isolate PBMCs, and no further T cell sorting was performed. An Agilent 2100 Bioanalyzer and agarose gel were used to check RNA quality, while a NanoDrop 2000 measured RNA concentration.

Library generation was performed with multiplex PCR. Instrument on record: Illumina HiSeq 4000. TCR beta libraries were built with iRepertoire HTBI primers and Arm-PCR amplification of CDR3 regions. Before sequencing, the PCR products underwent gel purification. In the original analysis: Across samples, 60 to 75 TRBV and 14 TRBJ segments were identified and used for gene usage analysis of CDR3 amino acid clonotypes. Filtered high-quality paired reads were merged into contigs using COPE and FqMerger. BLAST was used to align contigs to IMGT TRBV, TRBD and TRBJ reference genes, with CDR3 defined following IMGT. Clonotypes above 0.1% frequency were classified as highly expanded clones. Repertoire diversity was measured by Shannon entropy, and V-J evenness by the Gini coefficient. Clonotypes shared by more than one individual were considered public. TCRdb took the public reads, trimmed them with fastp at Q25, ran MiXCR for clone calling and kept in-frame beta chains. All rows with the same CDR3 protein become a single entry with the most common DNA and genes. The V and J calls here are based on TCRdb, not the publication. The sample data list approximately 480,000 distinct CDR3 sequences, and roughly 17% of these were observed just once. The ten largest clonotypes hold less than 15% of the sample.

This record comes from a study of regulatory T cells in long-lasting Graves disease (dated by TCRdb to the early 2020s). Background for the entire study: In the newly diagnosed Graves' disease group, patients had been taking antithyroid drugs for less than 3 months. Patients with persistent Graves' disease were compared with patients with newly diagnosed Graves' disease using TCR sequencing and RNA sequencing of peripheral blood. The study was registered as a clinical trial and conducted in China. A total of around 35 samples underwent TCR sequencing, from about 13 patients with persistent Graves' disease and around 20 patients with newly diagnosed Graves' disease.

Clipping removes 5 bases from V and 3 bases from J, with 4 as the unmatched junction base count. According to the germline V gene (reference sequence), CDR1 reads LNHDA and CDR2 reads SQIVND. CDR3 length: 14 amino acids, cysteine to phenylalanine. The kept DNA is CDR3 alone, 42 bases in frame from the first base. Summary of the overall study and its limitations: Persistent disease showed preferential use of TRBV28, TRBJ1-2 and TRBJ2-5, whereas newly diagnosed disease favored TRBV20-1 and TRBJ2-1. Peripheral blood alone was examined, since thyroid tissue, which constituted the primary lesion, could not be accessed. Sequencing and analysis were limited to the TCR beta chain. The authors noted that the small sample size was a limitation that may lower accuracy. Lower TCR Shannon entropy and fewer highly expanded clones were observed in persistent Graves' disease patients than in newly diagnosed patients, which suggested clonal expansion. More public clonotypes were shared among persistent patients (under 3,000) than among newly diagnosed patients (more than 900).

The sample was also reused in another study, on T cells in Graves' hyperthyroidism and ophthalmopathy. From the second report: A patient counted as having stable Graves' hyperthyroidism if no progression to ophthalmopathy occurred over 18 months of follow-up. The hyperthyroidism patients were between 18 and 65 years old and newly diagnosed, with a disease duration of less than 2 months. The study excluded patients with uncontrolled infections, other autoimmune diseases, pregnancy or lactation. Diagnoses relied on clinical symptoms, serum thyroxine and TRAb, thyroid ultrasound and orbital computed tomography. The TCR CDR3 was subjected to a first round of RT-PCR using the HTBI primer set and the Qiagen OneStep RT-PCR kit. Most expanded thyroid clonotypes (frequency above 0.001) were also found in blood, which suggests that blood repertoires may mirror thyroid immune responses. Ophthalmopathy was separated from stable hyperthyroidism by a 13 V-J signature model, with approximately 89% sensitivity and roughly 84% specificity obtained in cross-validation and 80%/75% obtained in testing. In validation, the model predicted progression to ophthalmopathy a median of approximately 6.6 months before onset, with 70% to 71% sensitivity and roughly 79% specificity. A discovery cohort of roughly 96 patients, about 44 with Graves' ophthalmopathy and 57 with stable Graves' hyperthyroidism, was used to find distinguishing TCR V-J signatures. Whether ophthalmopathy could be predicted prospectively was tested in an independent validation cohort made up of under 20 hyperthyroidism patients plus 17 patients who later progressed to ophthalmopathy. The approximately 98 discovery patients were randomly divided into training and test sets at a 7:3 ratio. The study also compared thyroid tissue and blood T-cell repertoires from roughly 6 Graves' hyperthyroidism patients. Once sampling was done, hyperthyroidism patients were given methimazole at a starting dose of 30 mg daily, whereas ophthalmopathy patients were given high-dose intravenous methylprednisolone. The libraries were constructed in a second round of multiplex PCR and then size-selected and purified. Sequencing of the libraries was done on an Illumina HiSeq2000 using paired-end 100 bp reads. SOAPnuke was used to process the raw data, throwing out any read that contained adapters or uncalled bases, had a mean Phred below 15, or lacked an exact constant-primer or identifier match. High-quality paired reads were merged using COPE v1.2.5, and each unique nucleotide sequence was defined as a clonotype. MiTCR v1.1 was used to align the clonotypes against IMGT TRBV, TRBD and TRBJ reference segments. The analysis included only V-J combinations with a frequency above 0.0001, which together covered roughly 99% of the repertoires. A TCS score was defined as the ratio of F50 (clonal expansion) to E x V (chaos), with BLOSUM62-based TCRdist applied between CDR3 peptides within each V-J. Welch's t-statistics and random forest reduced 450 to 600 V-J features to around 14, which were used in a naive Bayes classifier (R e1071). No statistical method was used to set the sample size in advance, and investigators knew the group allocation. TCR Vbeta CDR3 sequencing of approximately 140 peripheral blood samples (fewer than 45 ophthalmopathy, about 74 hyperthyroidism and roughly 17 progressor patients) is reported in the paper.

The sequencing here drew on peripheral blood mononuclear cells (PBMCs), taken at new diagnosis, from a patient treated with antithyroid drugs. Recombination connected TRBV19 to TRBJ2-4; 7 bases in the junction line up with TRBD1. The TCR was taken from a man aged 40-55 years with Graves disease. Donor details come from another sample of the same person, matched by shared clones. In nucleotide form, the sequence is TGTGCCAGTAGTCCTACAGGGGTCAAAAACATTCAGTACTTC. The translation is CASSPTGVKNIQYF.